The 9 T cell receptor beta chains in this list originate from one sample, sequenced in a study of blood T cell repertoires in COVID-19. This table comes from immunoSEQ multiplex PCR, and its TCRdb copy is limited to in-frame clones, with some not included. The data show roughly 230,000 clones, more than 65% seen once. Input material: peripheral blood. The receptors originated from a woman of 80 years or more with acute or convalescent COVID-19.

The CDR3 DNA reads TGTGCCAGCAGCCCCGGGACAGGGAACGTCCAGCCCCAGCATTTT. The encoded protein is CASSPGTGNVQPQHF. The rearrangement joins TRBV11-2 to TRBJ1-5; 9 positions agree with TRBD1. The V and J ends lost 5 bases and 7 bases, in that order; junction bases with no gene match: 9. The length of the CDR3 is 15 residues. The germline V gene encodes CDR1 SGHAT and CDR2 FQNNGV.

This rearrangement joins TRBV2 to TRBJ2-3; 11 bases align to TRBD2. The trim removed 6 bases at V and 5 bases at J, leaving 4 bases unmatched. CDR3 length: 14 amino acids. CDR1 SNHLY and CDR2 FYNNEI come from the germline V gene. The CDR3 loop is CASSNSGGVDTQYF. As DNA, the CDR3 is TGTGCCAGCAGCAATAGCGGGGGGGTAGATACGCAGTATTTT. Filled out from reference TRBV2 and TRBJ2-3, the complete variable domain reads EPEVTQTPSHQVTQMGQEVILRCVPISNHLYFYWYRQILGQKVEFLVSFYNNEISEKSEIFDDQFSVERPDGSNFTLKIRSTKLEDSAMYFCASSNSGGVDTQYFGPGTRLTVL.

The V gene is TRBV27, the J gene TRBJ1-3, with 9 bases that match TRBD1. V lost 6 bases and J lost 3; bases outside the gene matches: 6. The length of the CDR3 is 15 residues. The V gene's germline CDR1 is MNHEY and CDR2 SMNVEV (reference sequence). The chain's CDR3 is CASRSTGGNGNTIYF. For the CDR3, the DNA is TGTGCCAGCAGGTCGACAGGGGGAAATGGAAACACCATATATTTT.

This clone was picked up a small number of times. V and J are TRBV4-2 and TRBJ2-1; TRBD2 agrees at 9 bases. CDR3 length: 15 residues. J lost 4 bases, V lost 2 bases, and 3 bases had no gene match. The germline V gene has CDR1 LGHNA and CDR2 YNFKEQ. CDR3 sequence: CASSQTTSGYNEQFF. The DNA of the CDR3 is TGTGCCAGCAGCCAAACGACTAGCGGATACAATGAGCAGTTCTTC.

The chain is built from TRBV30 and TRBJ2-6; D gene ambiguous. CDR3 size: 15 residues. From germline, CDR1 is GTSNPN and CDR2 SVGIG (reference sequence). Trimming shortened V by 0 bases and J by 0 bases, and 6 bases separated the two germline ends. The CDR3 region is CAWSVLSSGANVLTF. The CDR3 bases are TGTGCCTGGAGTGTACTTAGCTCTGGGGCCAACGTCCTGACTTTC.

The CDR3 DNA sequence: TGTGCCAGCAGCCGACCCCGGGGACAGGCTACAATTGAGCAGTTCTTC. Translation: CASSRPRGQATIEQFF. The chain uses TRBV3-1 (or the pseudogene TRBV3-2) and TRBJ2-1; 8 positions match TRBD1. This CDR3 has 16 residues. Trimming removed 4 bases from V and 9 bases from J; junction bases left unmatched: 14. CDR1 LGHDT and CDR2 YNNKEL come from the germline V gene (reference sequence).

The J gene is TRBJ2-6, the V gene TRBV29-1; D remains ambiguous. V dropped 4 bases and J dropped 0 bases, with 13 bases sitting between them. The CDR3 runs 16 residues. The V gene's germline CDR1 is SQVTM and CDR2 ANQGSEA. The CDR3 loop is CSVGVPGNSGANVLTF. The CDR3 DNA reads TGCAGCGTTGGGGTCCCGGGTAACTCTGGGGCCAACGTCCTGACTTTC.

This chain uses TRBV6-5 with TRBJ2-1, with D unresolved. Germline values: CDR1 MNHEY, CDR2 SVGAGI. The CDR3 consists of 11 residues. Trimming took 6 bases from V and 9 from J, leaving 9 bases between them. The CDR3 nucleotides are TGTGCCAGCAGGCGGATCGGTGAGCAGTTCTTC. It specifies CASRRIGEQFF.

The V call is TRBV5-6, the J call TRBJ2-1; D is possibly TRBD2 (6 bases). V lost 3 bases, J lost 6 bases, and 19 bases lay in between. CDR1 is SGHDT and CDR2 is YYEEEE in the germline V gene. CDR3 length: 16 residues. Here the CDR3 DNA reads TGTGCCAGCAGCTCTGGGCCGAGTTTAGCGGTCAATGAGCAGTTCTTC. Protein sequence: CASSSGPSLAVNEQFF.